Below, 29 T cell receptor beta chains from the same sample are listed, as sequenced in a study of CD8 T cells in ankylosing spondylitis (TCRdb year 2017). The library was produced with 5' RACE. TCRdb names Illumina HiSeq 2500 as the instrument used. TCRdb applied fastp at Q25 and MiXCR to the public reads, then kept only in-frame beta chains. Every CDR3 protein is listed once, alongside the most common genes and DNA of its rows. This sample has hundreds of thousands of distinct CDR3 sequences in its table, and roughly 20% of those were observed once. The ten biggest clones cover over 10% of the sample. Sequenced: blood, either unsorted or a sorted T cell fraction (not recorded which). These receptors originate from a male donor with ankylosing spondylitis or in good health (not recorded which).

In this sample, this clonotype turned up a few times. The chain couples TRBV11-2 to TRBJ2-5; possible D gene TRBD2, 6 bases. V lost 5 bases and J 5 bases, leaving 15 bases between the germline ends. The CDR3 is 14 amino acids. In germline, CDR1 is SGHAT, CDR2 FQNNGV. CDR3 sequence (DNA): TGTGCCAGCAGCCGGGACTGGGTCTCCGAGACCCAGTACTTC. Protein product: CASSRDWVSETQYF. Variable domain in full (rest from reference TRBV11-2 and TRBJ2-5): EAGVAQSPRYKIIEKRQSVAFWCNPISGHATLYWYQQILGQGPKLLIQFQNNGVVDDSQLPKDRFSAERLKGVDSTLKIQPAKLEDSAVYLCASSRDWVSETQYFGPGTRLLVL.

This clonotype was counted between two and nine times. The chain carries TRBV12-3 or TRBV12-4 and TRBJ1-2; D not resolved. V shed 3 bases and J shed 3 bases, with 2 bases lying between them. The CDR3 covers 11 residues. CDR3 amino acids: CASSFYYGYTF. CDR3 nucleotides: TGTGCCAGCAGTTTCTACTATGGCTACACCTTC.

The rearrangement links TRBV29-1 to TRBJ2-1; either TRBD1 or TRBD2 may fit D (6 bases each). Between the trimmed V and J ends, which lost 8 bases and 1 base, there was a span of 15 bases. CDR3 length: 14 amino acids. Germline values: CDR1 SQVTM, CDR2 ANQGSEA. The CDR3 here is CSHNGGPSYNEQFF. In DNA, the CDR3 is TGCAGCCACAATGGGGGGCCTTCCTACAATGAGCAGTTCTTC.

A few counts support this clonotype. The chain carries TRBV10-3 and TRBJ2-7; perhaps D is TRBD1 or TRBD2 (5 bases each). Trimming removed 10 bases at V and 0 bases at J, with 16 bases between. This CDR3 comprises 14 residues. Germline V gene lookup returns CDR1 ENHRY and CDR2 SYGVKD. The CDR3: CATLPGANSYEQYF. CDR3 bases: TGTGCCACCTTACCCGGGGCCAACTCCTACGAGCAGTACTTC.

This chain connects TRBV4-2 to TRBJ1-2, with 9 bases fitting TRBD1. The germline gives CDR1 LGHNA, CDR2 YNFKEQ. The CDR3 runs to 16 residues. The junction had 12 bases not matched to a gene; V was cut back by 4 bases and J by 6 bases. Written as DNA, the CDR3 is TGTGCCAGCAGCCCCCGGGACAGGGCCATAGCGCATGGCTACACCTTC. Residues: CASSPRDRAIAHGYTF.

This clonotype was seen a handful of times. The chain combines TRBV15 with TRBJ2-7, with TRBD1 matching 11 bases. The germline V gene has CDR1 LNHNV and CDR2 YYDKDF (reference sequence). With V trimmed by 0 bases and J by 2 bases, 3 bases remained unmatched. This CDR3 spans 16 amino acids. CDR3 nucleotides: TGTGCCACCAGCAGAGATTTGGGACAGGGGGCCTACGAGCAGTACTTC. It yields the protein CATSRDLGQGAYEQYF.

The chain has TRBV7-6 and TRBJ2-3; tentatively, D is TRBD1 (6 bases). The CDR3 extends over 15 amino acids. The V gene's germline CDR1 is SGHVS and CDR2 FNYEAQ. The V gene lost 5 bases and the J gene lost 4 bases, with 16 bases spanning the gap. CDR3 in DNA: TGTGCCAGCAGCCCTACCAGGGGTGGTGCAGATACGCAGTATTTT. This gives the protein CASSPTRGGADTQYF.

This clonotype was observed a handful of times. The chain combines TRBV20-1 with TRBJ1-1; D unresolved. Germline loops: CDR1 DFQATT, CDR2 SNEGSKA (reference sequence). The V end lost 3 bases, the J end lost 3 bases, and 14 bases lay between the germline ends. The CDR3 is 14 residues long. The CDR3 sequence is CSASTGNGDTEAFF. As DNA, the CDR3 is TGCAGTGCTAGTACTGGGAACGGGGACACTGAAGCTTTCTTT.

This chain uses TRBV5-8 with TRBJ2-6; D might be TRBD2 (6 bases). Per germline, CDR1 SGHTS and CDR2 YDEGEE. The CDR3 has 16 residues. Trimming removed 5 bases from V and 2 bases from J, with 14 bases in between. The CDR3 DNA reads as TGTGCCAGCAGTTTCATATCGGGGGCTGGGGCCAACGTCCTGACTTTC. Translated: CASSFISGAGANVLTF. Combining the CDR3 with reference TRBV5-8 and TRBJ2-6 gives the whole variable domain EAGVTQSPTHLIKTRGQQATLRCSPISGHTSVYWYQQALGLGLQFLLWYDEGEERNRGNFPPRFSGRQFPNYSSELNVNALELEDSALYLCASSFISGAGANVLTFGAGSRLTVL.

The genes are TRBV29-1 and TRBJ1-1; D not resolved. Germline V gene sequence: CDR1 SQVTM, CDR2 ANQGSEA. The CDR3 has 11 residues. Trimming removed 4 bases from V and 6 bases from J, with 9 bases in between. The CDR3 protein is CSVVWSSEAFF. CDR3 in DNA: TGCAGCGTTGTCTGGAGCTCTGAAGCTTTCTTT.

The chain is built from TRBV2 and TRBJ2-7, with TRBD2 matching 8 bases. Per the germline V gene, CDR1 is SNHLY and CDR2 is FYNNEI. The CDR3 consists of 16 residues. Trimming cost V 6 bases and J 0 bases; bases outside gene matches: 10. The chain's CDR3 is CASRTPQGLDSYEQYF. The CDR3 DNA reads TGTGCCAGCAGAACCCCTCAGGGACTAGACTCCTACGAGCAGTACTTC.

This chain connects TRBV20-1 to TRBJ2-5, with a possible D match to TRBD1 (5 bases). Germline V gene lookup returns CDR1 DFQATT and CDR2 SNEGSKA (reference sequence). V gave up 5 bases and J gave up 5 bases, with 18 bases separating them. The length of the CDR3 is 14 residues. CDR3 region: CSADRTRTVETQYF. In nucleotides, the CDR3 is TGCAGTGCTGACCGGACACGTACCGTCGAGACCCAGTACTTC.

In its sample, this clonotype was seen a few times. The CDR3 DNA sequence: TGCGCCAGCAGCGATTGGACAGCGAACACTGAAGCTTTCTTT. Translating it yields CASSDWTANTEAFF. The gene calls are TRBV4-1 and TRBJ1-1, with D possibly being TRBD1 (6 bases). The V gene lost 5 bases and the J gene lost 1 base, with 11 bases spanning the gap. Germline V CDR1 and CDR2: MGHRA, YSYEKL. The CDR3 has 14 residues.

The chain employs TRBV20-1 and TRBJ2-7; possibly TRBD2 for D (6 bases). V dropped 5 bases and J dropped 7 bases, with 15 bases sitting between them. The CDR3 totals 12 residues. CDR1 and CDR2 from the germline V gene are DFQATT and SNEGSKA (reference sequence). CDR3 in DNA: TGCAGTGCTCCCGGGGAGGCTTGGGAGCAGTACTTC. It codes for CSAPGEAWEQYF.

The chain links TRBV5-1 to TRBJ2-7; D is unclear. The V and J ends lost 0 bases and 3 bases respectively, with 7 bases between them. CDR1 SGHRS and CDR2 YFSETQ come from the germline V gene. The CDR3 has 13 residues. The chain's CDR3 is CASSLEPVYEQYF. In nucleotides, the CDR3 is TGCGCCAGCAGCTTGGAACCGGTCTACGAGCAGTACTTC.

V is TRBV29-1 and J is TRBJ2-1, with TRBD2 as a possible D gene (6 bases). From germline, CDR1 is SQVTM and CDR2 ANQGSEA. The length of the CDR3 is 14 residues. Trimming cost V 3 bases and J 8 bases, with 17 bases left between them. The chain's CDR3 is CSVDTGTYHHEQFF. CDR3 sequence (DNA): TGCAGCGTTGATACCGGGACTTACCACCATGAGCAGTTCTTC.

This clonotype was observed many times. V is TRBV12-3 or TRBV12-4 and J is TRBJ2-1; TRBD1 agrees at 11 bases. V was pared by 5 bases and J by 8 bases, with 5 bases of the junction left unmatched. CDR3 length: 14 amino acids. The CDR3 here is CASSLGQGADEQFF. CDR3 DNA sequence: TGTGCCAGCAGTCTCGGACAGGGGGCTGATGAGCAGTTCTTC.

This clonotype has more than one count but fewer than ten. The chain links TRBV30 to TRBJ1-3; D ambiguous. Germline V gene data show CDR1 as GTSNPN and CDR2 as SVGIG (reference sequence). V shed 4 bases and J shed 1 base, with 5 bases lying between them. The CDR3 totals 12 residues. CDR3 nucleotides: TGTGCCTGGACAGGTTCTGGAAACACCATATATTTT. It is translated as CAWTGSGNTIYF.

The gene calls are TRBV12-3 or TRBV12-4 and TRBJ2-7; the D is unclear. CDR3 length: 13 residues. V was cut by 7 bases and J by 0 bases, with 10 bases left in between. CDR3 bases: TGTGCCAGCACTCCGCGACACTCCTACGAGCAGTACTTC. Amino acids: CASTPRHSYEQYF.

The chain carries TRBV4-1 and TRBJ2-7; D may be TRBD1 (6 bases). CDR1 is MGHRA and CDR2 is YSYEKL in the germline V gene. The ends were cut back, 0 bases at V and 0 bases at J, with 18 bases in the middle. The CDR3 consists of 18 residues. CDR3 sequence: CASSQDPTGTGSSYEQYF. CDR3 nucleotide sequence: TGCGCCAGCAGCCAAGACCCCACAGGGACGGGGAGCTCCTACGAGCAGTACTTC.

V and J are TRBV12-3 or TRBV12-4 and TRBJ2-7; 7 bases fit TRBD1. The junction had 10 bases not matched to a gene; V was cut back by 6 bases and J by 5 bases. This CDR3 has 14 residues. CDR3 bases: TGTGCCAGCAGCAAGGGACAGCCCTTCCACGAGCAGTACTTC. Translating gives CASSKGQPFHEQYF.

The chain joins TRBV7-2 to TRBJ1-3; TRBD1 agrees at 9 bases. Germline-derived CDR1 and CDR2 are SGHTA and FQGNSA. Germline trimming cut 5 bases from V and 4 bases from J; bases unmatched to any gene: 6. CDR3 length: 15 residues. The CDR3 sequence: CASSEIGTGGNTIYF. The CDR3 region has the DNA TGTGCCAGCAGCGAAATCGGGACAGGGGGAAACACCATATATTTT.

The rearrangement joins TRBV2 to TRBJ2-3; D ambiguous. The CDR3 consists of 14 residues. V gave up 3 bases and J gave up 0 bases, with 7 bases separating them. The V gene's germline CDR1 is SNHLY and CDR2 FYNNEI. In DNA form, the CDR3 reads TGTGCCAGCAGTGAGGGAACTAGCACAGATACGCAGTATTTT. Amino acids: CASSEGTSTDTQYF.

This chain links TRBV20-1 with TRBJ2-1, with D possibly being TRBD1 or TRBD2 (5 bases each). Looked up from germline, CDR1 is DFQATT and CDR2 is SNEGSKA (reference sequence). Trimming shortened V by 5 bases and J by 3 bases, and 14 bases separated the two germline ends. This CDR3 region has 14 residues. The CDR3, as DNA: TGCAGTGCTTTCCTCCGGGACGACTACAATGAGCAGTTCTTC. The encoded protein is CSAFLRDDYNEQFF.

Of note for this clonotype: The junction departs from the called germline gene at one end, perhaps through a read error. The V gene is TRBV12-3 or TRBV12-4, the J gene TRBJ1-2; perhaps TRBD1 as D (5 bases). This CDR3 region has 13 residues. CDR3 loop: CASSFVRGYGYSF. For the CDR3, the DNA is TGTGCCAGCAGTTTTGTCCGGGGCTATGGCTACTCCTTC.

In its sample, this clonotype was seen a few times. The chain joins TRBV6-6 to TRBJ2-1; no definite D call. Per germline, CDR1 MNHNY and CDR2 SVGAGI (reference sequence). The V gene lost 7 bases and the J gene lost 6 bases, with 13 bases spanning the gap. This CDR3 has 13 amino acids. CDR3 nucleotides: TGTGCCAGCATATCCCAGACCGCCAATGAGCAGTTCTTC. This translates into CASISQTANEQFF.

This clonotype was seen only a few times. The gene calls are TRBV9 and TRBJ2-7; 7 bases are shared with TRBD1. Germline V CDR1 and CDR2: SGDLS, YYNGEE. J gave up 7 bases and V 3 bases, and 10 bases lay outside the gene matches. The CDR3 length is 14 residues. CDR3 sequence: CASSEGDSPREQYF. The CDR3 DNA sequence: TGTGCCAGCAGCGAGGGGGACAGCCCCCGGGAGCAGTACTTC.

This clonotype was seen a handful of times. CDR3 in DNA: TGCAGTGCTACAGATAGCGGGGGAGGACAAGAGACCCAGTACTTC. Its protein is CSATDSGGGQETQYF. This chain links TRBV20-1 with TRBJ2-5; 9 nucleotides agree with TRBD2. The CDR3 loop spans 15 amino acids. Looked up from germline, CDR1 is DFQATT and CDR2 is SNEGSKA (reference sequence). J gave up 2 bases and V 4 bases, and 8 bases lay outside the gene matches.

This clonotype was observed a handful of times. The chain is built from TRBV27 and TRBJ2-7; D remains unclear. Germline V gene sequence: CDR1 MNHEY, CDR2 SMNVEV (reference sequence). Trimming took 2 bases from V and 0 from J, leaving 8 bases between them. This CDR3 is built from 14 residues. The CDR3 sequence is CASSLKAASYEQYF. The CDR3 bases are TGTGCCAGCAGTTTAAAGGCTGCCTCCTACGAGCAGTACTTC.